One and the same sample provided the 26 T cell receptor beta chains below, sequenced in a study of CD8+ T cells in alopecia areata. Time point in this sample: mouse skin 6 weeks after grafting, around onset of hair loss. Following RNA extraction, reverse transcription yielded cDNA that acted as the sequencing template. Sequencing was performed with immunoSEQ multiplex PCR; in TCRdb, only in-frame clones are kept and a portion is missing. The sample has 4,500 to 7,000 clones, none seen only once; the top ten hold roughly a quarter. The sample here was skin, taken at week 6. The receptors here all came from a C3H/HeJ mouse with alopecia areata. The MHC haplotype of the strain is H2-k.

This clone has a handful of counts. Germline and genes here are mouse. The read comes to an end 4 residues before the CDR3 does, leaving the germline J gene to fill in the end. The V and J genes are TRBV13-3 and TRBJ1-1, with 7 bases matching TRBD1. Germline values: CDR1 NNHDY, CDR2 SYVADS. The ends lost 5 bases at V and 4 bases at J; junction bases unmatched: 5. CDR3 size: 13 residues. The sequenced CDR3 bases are TGTGCCAGCAGCTCCGGGACAGCCACA. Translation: CASSSGTAT. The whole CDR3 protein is CASSSGTATEVFF.

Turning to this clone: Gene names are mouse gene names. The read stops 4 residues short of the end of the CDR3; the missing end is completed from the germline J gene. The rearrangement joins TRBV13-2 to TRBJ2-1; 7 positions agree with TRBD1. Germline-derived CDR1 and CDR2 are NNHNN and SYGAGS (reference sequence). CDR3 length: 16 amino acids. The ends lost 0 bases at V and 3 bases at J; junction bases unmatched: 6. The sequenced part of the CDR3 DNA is TGTGCCAGCGGTGATGCATCGGGACAGATCTATGCT. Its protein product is CASGDASGQIYA. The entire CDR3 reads CASGDASGQIYAEQFF.

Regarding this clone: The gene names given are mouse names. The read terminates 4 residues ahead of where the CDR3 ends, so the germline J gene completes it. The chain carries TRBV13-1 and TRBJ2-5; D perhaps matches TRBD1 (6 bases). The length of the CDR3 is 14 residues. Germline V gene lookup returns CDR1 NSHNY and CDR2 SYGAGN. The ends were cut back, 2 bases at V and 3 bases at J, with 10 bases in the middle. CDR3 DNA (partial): TGTGCCAGCAGTGAGGCGGGACAACAAGAC. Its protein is CASSEAGQQD. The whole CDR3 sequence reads CASSEAGQQDTQYF.

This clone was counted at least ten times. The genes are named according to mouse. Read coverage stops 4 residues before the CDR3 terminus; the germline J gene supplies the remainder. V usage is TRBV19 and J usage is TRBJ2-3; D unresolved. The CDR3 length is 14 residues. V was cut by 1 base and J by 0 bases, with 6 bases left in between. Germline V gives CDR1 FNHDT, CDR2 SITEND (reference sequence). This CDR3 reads CASSIPTSAETLYF. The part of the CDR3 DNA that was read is TGTGCCAGCAGTATACCTACTAGTGCAGAA.

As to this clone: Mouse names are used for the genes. CDR3 bases read: TGTGCCAGCAGCCAACAATCTTAT. Protein: CASSQQSY. In full, the CDR3 reads CASSQQSYEQYF. The V gene is TRBV5, the J gene TRBJ2-7; D ambiguous. The observed sequence ends 4 residues before the CDR3 terminus, with the missing tail filled in from the germline J gene. The CDR3 is made up of 12 amino acids. From germline, CDR1 is LGHNA and CDR2 YNLKQL (reference sequence).

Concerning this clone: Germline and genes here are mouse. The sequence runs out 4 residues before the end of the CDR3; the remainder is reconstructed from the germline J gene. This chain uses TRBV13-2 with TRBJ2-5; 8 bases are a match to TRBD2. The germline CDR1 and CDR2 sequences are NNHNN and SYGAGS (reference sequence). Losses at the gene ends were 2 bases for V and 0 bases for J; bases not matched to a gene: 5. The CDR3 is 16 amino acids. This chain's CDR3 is CASGEKLGVNQDTQYF. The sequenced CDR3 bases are TGTGCCAGCGGTGAGAAACTGGGGGTTAACCAAGAC.

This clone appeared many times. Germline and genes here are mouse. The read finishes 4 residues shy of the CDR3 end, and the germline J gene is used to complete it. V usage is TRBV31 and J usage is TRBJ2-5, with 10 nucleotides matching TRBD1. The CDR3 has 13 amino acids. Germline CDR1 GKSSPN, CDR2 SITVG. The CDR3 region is CAWSWDRGDTQYF. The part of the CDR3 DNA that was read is TGTGCCTGGAGTTGGGACAGGGGAGAC.

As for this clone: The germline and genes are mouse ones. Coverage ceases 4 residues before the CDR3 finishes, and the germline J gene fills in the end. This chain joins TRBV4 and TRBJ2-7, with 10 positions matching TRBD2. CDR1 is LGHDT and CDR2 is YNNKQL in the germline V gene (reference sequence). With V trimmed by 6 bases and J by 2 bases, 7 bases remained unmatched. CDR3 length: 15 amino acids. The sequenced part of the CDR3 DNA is TGTGCCAGCAGAGGGGACTGGGGAGCCCCCTAT. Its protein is CASRGDWGAPY. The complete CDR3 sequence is CASRGDWGAPYEQYF.

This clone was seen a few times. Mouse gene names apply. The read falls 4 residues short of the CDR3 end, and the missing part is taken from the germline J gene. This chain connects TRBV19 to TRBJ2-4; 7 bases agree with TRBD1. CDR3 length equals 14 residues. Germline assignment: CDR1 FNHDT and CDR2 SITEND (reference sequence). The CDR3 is CASRNRDRKNTLYF. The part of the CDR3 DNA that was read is TGTGCCAGCAGAAACCGGGACAGAAAAAAC.

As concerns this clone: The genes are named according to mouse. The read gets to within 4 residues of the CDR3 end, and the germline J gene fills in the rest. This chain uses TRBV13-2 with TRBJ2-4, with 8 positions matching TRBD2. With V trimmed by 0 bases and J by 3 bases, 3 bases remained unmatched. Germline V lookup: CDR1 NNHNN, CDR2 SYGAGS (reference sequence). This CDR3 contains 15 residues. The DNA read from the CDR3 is TGTGCCAGCGGTGATGGGGGGGGCGGGCAAAAC. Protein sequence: CASGDGGGGQN. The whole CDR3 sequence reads CASGDGGGGQNTLYF.

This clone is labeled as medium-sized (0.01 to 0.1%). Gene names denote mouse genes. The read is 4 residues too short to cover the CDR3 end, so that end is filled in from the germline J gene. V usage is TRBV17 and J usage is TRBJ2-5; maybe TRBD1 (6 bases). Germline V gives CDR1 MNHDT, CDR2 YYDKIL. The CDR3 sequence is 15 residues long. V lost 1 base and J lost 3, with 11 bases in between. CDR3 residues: CASSRAPGTQDTQYF. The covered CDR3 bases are TGTGCTAGCAGTAGAGCCCCCGGGACACAAGAC.

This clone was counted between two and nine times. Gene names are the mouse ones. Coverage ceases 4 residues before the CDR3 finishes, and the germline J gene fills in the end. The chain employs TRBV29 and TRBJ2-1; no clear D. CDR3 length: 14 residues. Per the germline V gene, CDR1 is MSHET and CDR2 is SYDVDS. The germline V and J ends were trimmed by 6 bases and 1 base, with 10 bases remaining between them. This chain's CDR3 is CASSRRQNYAEQFF. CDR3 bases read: TGTGCTAGCAGCCGACGACAAAACTATGCT.

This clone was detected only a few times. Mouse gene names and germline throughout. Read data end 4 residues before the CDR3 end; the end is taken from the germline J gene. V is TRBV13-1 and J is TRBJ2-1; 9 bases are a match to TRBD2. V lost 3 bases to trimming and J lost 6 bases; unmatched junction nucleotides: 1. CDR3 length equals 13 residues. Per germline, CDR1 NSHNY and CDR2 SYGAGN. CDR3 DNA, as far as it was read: TGTGCCAGCAGTGGACTGGGGGTTGCT. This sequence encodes CASSGLGVA. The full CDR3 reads CASSGLGVAEQFF.

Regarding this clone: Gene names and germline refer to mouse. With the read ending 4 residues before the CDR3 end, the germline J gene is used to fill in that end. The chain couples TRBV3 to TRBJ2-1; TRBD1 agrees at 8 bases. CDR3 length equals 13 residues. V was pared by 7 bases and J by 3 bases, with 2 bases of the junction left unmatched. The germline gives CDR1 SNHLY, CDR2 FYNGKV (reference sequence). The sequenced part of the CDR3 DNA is TGTGCCAGCACCGACAGGGGCTATGCT. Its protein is CASTDRGYA. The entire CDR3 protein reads CASTDRGYAEQFF.

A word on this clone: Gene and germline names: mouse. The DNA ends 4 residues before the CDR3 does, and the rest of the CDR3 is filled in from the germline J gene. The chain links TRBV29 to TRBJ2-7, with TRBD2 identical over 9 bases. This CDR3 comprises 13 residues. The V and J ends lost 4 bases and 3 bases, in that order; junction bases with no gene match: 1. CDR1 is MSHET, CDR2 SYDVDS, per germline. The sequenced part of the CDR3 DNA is TGTGCTAGCAGTTCTGGGGGGGACTAT. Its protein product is CASSSGGDY. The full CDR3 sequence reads CASSSGGDYEQYF.

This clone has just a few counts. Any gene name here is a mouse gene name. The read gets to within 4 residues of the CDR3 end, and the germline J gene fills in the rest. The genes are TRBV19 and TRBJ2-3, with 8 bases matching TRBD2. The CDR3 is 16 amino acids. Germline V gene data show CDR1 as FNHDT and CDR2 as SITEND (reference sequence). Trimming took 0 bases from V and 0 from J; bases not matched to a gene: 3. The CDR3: CASSIGWGESAETLYF. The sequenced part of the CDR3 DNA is TGTGCCAGCAGTATAGGCTGGGGGGAAAGTGCAGAA. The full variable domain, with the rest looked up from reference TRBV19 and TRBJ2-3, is GGIITQTPKFLIGQEGQKLTLKCQQNFNHDTMYWYRQDSGKGLRLIYYSITENDLQKGDLSEGYDASREKKSSFSLTVTSAQKNEMAVFLCASSIGWGESAETLYFGSGTRLTVL.

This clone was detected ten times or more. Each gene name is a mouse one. CDR3 sequence: CASGGGAAYNSPLYF. The CDR3 DNA, read in part, is TGTGCCAGCGGTGGGGGGGCGGCCTATAATTCGCCC. This chain links TRBV13-2 with TRBJ1-6, with a possible D match to TRBD1 (6 bases). Read coverage stops 3 residues before the CDR3 terminus; the germline J gene supplies the remainder. TRBJ1-6 carries the ORF label, with uncertain function. The CDR3 consists of 15 residues. The V end lost 3 bases, the J end lost 2 bases, and 9 bases lay between the germline ends. The germline CDR1 and CDR2 sequences are NNHNN and SYGAGS (reference sequence).

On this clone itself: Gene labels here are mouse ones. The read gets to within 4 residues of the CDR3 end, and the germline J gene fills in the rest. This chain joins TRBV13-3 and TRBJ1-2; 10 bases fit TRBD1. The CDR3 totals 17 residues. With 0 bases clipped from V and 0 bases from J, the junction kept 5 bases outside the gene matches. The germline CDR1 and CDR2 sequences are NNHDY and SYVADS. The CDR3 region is CASSDGTGGFANSDYTF. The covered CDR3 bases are TGTGCCAGCAGTGATGGGACAGGGGGTTTTGCAAACTCC.

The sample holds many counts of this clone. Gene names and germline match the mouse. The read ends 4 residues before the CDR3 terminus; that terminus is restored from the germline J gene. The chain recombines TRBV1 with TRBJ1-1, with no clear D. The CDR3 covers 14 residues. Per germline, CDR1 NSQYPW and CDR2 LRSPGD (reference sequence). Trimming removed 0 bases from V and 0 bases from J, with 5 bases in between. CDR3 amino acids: CTCSADRANTEVFF. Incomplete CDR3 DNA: TGCACCTGCAGTGCAGATAGGGCAAACACA.

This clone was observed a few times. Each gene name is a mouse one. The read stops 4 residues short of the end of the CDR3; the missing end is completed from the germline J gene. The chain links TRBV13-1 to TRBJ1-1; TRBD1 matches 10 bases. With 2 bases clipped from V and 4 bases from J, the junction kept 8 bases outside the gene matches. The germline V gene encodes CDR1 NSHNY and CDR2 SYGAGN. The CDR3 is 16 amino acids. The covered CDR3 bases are TGTGCCAGCAGTGAACCGGGACAGGGGAGAGGCACA. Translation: CASSEPGQGRGT. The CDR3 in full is CASSEPGQGRGTEVFF.

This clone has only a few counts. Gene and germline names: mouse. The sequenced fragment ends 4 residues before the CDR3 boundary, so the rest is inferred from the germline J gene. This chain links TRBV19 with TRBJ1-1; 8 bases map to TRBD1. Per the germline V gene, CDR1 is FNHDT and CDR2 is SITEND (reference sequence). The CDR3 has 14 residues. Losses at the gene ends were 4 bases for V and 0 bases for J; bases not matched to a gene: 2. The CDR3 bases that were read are TGTGCCAGCAGTTACAGGGGGGCAAACACA. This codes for CASSYRGANT. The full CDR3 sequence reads CASSYRGANTEVFF. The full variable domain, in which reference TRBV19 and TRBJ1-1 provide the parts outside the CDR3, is GGIITQTPKFLIGQEGQKLTLKCQQNFNHDTMYWYRQDSGKGLRLIYYSITENDLQKGDLSEGYDASREKKSSFSLTVTSAQKNEMAVFLCASSYRGANTEVFFGKGTRLTVV.

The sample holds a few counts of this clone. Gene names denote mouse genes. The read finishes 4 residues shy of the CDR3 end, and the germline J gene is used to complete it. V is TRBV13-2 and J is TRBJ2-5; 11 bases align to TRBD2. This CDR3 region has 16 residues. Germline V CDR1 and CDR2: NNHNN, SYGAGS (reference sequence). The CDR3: CASGDVGTGGKDTQYF. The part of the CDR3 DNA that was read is TGTGCCAGCGGTGATGTGGGGACTGGGGGAAAAGAC.

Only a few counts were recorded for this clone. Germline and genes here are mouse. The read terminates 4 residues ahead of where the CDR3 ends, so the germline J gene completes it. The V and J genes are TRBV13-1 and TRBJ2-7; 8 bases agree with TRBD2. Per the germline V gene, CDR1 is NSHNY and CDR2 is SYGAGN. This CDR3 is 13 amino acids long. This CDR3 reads CASSDVGGNEQYF. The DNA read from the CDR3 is TGTGCCAGCAGTGATGTGGGGGGGAAT.

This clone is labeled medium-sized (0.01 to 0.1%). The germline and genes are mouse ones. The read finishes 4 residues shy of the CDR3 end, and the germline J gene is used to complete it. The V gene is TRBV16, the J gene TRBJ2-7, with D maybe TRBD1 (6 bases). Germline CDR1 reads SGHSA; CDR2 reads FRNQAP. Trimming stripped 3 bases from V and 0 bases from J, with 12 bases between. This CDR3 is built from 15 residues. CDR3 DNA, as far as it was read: TGTGCAAGCAGCTTTACAGGGAAGAGCTCCTAT. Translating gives CASSFTGKSSY. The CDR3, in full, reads CASSFTGKSSYEQYF.

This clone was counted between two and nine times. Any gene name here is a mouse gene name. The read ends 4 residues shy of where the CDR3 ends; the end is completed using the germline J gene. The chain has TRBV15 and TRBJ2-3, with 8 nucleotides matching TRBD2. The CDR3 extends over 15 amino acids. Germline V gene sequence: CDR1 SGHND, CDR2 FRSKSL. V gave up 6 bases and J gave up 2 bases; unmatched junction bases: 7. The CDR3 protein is CASSPTGALAETLYF. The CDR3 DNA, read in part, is TGTGCCAGCAGCCCGACTGGGGCGCTTGCAGAA. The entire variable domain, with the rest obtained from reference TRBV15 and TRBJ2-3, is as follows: DAGVTQTPRHEVAEKGQTIILKCEPVSGHNDLFWYRQTKIQGLELLSYFRSKSLMEDGGAFKDRFKAEMLNSSFSTLKIQPTEPKDSAVYLCASSPTGALAETLYFGSGTRLTVL.

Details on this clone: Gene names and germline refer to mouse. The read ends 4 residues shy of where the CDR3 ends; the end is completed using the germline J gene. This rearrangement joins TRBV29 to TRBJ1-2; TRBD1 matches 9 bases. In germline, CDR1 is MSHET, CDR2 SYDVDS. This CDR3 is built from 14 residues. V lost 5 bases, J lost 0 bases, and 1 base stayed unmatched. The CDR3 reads CASSGDRANSDYTF. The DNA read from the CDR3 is TGTGCTAGCAGTGGGGACAGGGCAAACTCC. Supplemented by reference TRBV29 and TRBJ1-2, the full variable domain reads DMKVTQMPRYLIKRMGENVLLECGQDMSHETMYWYRQDPGLGLQLIYISYDVDSNSEGDIPKGYRVSRKKREHFSLILDSAKTNQTSVYFCASSGDRANSDYTFGSGTRLLVI.